Sequencing of this TCR beta chain was carried out in a study of high-grade serous ovarian cancer treatment subgroups. Study at large: Mean per sample: around 13,000 reads, just under 7,500 unique TCR beta rearrangements. Findings of the study overall: Spatial context was lost because tumors were sequenced in bulk. Tumors within one patient showed repertoire similarity of roughly 0.11 to 0.79.

Germline V gene sequence: CDR1 SEHNR, CDR2 FQNEAQ (reference sequence). V was shortened by 1 base and J by 9 bases, with 7 bases between the two germline ends. The CDR3 runs to 12 residues. Tumor samples were obtained before definitive surgery or chemotherapy. About this clone itself: Its antigen is currently unknown.

Generated by immunoSEQ multiplex PCR, the TCRdb table keeps only in-frame clones and is missing some. The repertoire consists of thousands of clones, with 75% to 85% occurring once and the leading ten covering roughly 6.3%. The source is a human donor with high-grade serous ovarian cancer. Sequencing was performed on tumor tissue. The chain uses TRBV7-9 and TRBJ1-5; D is undetermined. CDR3 residues: CASSLDVRPQHF. CDR3 DNA sequence: TGTGCCAGCAGCTTAGATGTCCGGCCCCAGCATTTT.